The rows below give T cell receptor beta chains drawn from one sample of a study of blood T cell repertoires in COVID-19. The repertoire was sequenced with immunoSEQ multiplex PCR; TCRdb's copy has only in-frame clones and lacks some. The sample includes 150,000 to 180,000 clones, over 60% seen only once; the top ten take around 1.7%. The sequencing sample was made of peripheral blood. Source of these receptors: an elderly man with acute or convalescent COVID-19. CDR3s include the opening cysteine and the closing phenylalanine or tryptophan. Fields, in order: clone size, V gene, J gene, D gene, CDR3 DNA, CDR3 protein. A D gene is named only where the DNA matches it firmly. Where a row states a size, it is once, few, many or the class of an expanded clone; other rows omit it.

once,TRBV6-2/TRBV6-3,TRBJ2-1,NA,TGTGCCAGCAGCACAGTAAAGGGGGTGAGTGAGCAGTTCTTC,CASSTVKGVSEQFF
NA,TRBV2,TRBJ1-2,NA,TGTGCCAGCAGTGTTGGAAGGGGCTATGGCTACACCTTC,CASSVGRGYGYTF
NA,TRBV19,TRBJ1-1,TRBD1,TGTGCCAGTAGTCCGGTCGGACAGGGGGCGGTCACTGAAGCTTTCTTT,CASSPVGQGAVTEAFF
few,TRBV25-1,TRBJ2-3,NA,TGTGCCAGCAGTGAATTGGAGGGTACAGATACGCAGTATTTT,CASSELEGTDTQYF
NA,TRBV28,TRBJ1-2,NA,TGTGCCAGCAGACAGCCTAACTATGGCTACACCTTC,CASRQPNYGYTF
NA,TRBV5-1,TRBJ1-1,NA,TGCGCCAGCAGCATCGACAGCCAGCAAATGGCTTTCTTT,CASSIDSQQMAFF
once,TRBV11-3,TRBJ1-4,NA,TGTGCCAGCAGCCCCGTTGGGGCGGCCGGCAGTGAAAAACTGTTTTTT,CASSPVGAAGSEKLFF
NA,TRBV19,TRBJ1-5,NA,TGTGCCAGTAGTATATTGGGGGGGTTTAATCAGCCCCAGCATTTT,CASSILGGFNQPQHF
NA,TRBV23-1,TRBJ1-5,NA,TGCGCCAGCCGCCGGCCGGGACAAAACAATCAGCCCCAGCATTTT,CASRRPGQNNQPQHF
NA,TRBV19,TRBJ2-3,TRBD2,TGTGCCAGTAGTATACGCTCTTCCGGGGGGGCAGATACGCAGTATTTT,CASSIRSSGGADTQYF
once,TRBV4-3,TRBJ2-5,NA,TGCGCCAGCAGCCGGAGGCAGCAAGAGACCCAGTACTTC,CASSRRQQETQYF
few,TRBV19,TRBJ2-5,NA,TGTGCCAGTAGTACCGGAGGGGGCTATAGGGAGACCCAGTACTTC,CASSTGGGYRETQYF
NA,TRBV6-2/TRBV6-3,TRBJ2-2,TRBD2,TGTGCCAGCAGTCCCCTACGGGGGGGGAACACCGGGGAGCTGTTTTTT,CASSPLRGGNTGELFF
NA,TRBV11-3,TRBJ2-5,TRBD1,TGTGCCAGCAGCTTGATCGGACAGGGTGGGCAAGAGACCCAGTACTTC,CASSLIGQGGQETQYF
once,TRBV11-2,TRBJ2-1,TRBD1,TGTGCCAGCAAGACCCCTCGGACAGGAGTCTACAATGAGCAGTTCTTC,CASKTPRTGVYNEQFF
NA,TRBV7-9,TRBJ1-3,NA,TGTGCCAGCAGCCCAGGGGTAGGATACACCATATATTTT,CASSPGVGYTIYF
NA,TRBV5-4,TRBJ2-2,TRBD1,TGTGCCAGCAGCTCACCGACAGGGCTTGGCGCCGGGGAGCTGTTTTTT,CASSSPTGLGAGELFF
NA,TRBV12-3/TRBV12-4,TRBJ2-7,NA,TGTGCCAGCACTAGGGGGGGCGAATACGAGCAGTACTTC,CASTRGGEYEQYF
NA,TRBV28,TRBJ2-5,NA,TGTGCCACCTACCTCTGGGGAGAAGAGACCCAGTACTTC,CATYLWGEETQYF
NA,TRBV11-3,TRBJ2-1,TRBD1,TGTGCCAGCAGCACAAGACAGGGGGCCTACAATGAGCAGTTCTTC,CASSTRQGAYNEQFF
NA,TRBV6-2/TRBV6-3,TRBJ2-3,TRBD2,TGTGCCAGCAGTTACTCGGGACTAGATAGGTCAGATACGCAGTATTTT,CASSYSGLDRSDTQYF
NA,TRBV21-1,TRBJ2-6,NA,TGTGCCAGCAGCAGGCTGGTGGCCAACGTCCTGACTTTC,CASSRLVANVLTF
NA,TRBV5-8,TRBJ2-3,NA,TGTGCCAGCAGCCAAACAGCCGCGCAGTATTTT,CASSQTAAQYF
NA,TRBV5-8,TRBJ1-1,NA,TGTGCCACCCGGAGCTACAACGAGGGTACTGAAGCTTTCTTT,CATRSYNEGTEAFF
NA,TRBV6-2/TRBV6-3,TRBJ1-5,NA,TGTGCCAGCAGCCGGGACACAAGCAATCAGCCCCAGCATTTT,CASSRDTSNQPQHF
few,TRBV6-5,TRBJ1-1,NA,TGTGCCAGCAGTTGGGGAACGGGGTTGAACACTGAAGCTTTCTTT,CASSWGTGLNTEAFF
NA,TRBV5-1,TRBJ2-7,NA,TGCGCCAGCGGCCAGAGGGGGGGTAGCTACGAGCAGTACTTC,CASGQRGGSYEQYF
NA,TRBV25-1,TRBJ1-1,NA,TGTGCCAGCAGTGATCCAGACATGAACACTGAAGCTTTCTTT,CASSDPDMNTEAFF
NA,TRBV4-2,TRBJ2-2,NA,TGTGCCAGCAGCCAGGGGGCAAACACCGGGGAGCTGTTTTTT,CASSQGANTGELFF
NA,TRBV10-2,TRBJ1-1,NA,TGCGCCAGCAGTGCAACAGAGAACACTGAAGCTTTCTTT,CASSATENTEAFF
NA,TRBV5-1,TRBJ2-2,NA,TGCGCCAGCAGGTACGACACTGTGGCCGGGGAGCTGTTTTTT,CASRYDTVAGELFF
NA,TRBV11-2,TRBJ2-4,TRBD2,TGTGCCAGCAGCCTCTCCGCGGCGGGGGGTACAAACATTCAGTACTTC,CASSLSAAGGTNIQYF
NA,TRBV5-6,TRBJ1-1,NA,TGTGCCAGCAGGAAACTAGGGCTGGCTGAAGCTTTCTTT,CASRKLGLAEAFF
NA,TRBV27,TRBJ2-5,NA,TGTGCCAGCAGTTTACTGTCACACCGGGGGGAGACCCAGTACTTC,CASSLLSHRGETQYF
NA,TRBV11-3,TRBJ2-5,TRBD1,TGTGCCAGCAGCACCAGACAGGGGGCGGAGACCCAGTACTTC,CASSTRQGAETQYF
NA,TRBV29-1,TRBJ1-2,TRBD1,TGCAGCGTTGTCCGTGGGACAGGGGCCTATGGCTACACCTTC,CSVVRGTGAYGYTF
NA,TRBV28,TRBJ2-3,NA,TGTGCCAGCAGTCCCGTCGAGGGGGGGAGCACAGATACGCAGTATTTT,CASSPVEGGSTDTQYF
NA,TRBV28,TRBJ1-1,NA,TGTGCCAGCAGTTTACCACCAGGTCGCGAAGCTTTCTTT,CASSLPPGREAFF
few,TRBV14,TRBJ1-1,TRBD1,TGTGCCAGCAGCCAAGGGGGGAACAGGGGGCTAGCTGGTAGAGCTTTCTTT,CASSQGGNRGLAGRAFF
NA,TRBV9,TRBJ2-3,TRBD2,TGTGCCAGCAGCGTAGGTCCCCCGCCTAGCGGGGGTACCACAGATACGCAGTATTTT,CASSVGPPPSGGTTDTQYF